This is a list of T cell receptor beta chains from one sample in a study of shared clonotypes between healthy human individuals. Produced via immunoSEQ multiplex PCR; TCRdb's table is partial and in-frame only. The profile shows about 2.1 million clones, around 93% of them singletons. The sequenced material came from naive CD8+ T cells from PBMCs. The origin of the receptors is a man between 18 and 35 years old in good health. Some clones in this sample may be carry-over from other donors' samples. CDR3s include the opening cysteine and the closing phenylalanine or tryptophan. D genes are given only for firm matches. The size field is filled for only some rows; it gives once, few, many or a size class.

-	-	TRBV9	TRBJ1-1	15	CASSELAGLNTEAFF	TGTGCCAGCAGCGAGCTCGCGGGGCTGAACACTGAAGCTTTCTTT
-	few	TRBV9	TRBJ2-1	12	CASSPPDNEQFF	TGTGCCAGCAGCCCCCCCGACAATGAGCAGTTCTTC
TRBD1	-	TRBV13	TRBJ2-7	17	CASSLGPGTGLTYEQYF	TGTGCCAGCAGCTTAGGCCCCGGGACAGGGCTTACCTACGAGCAGTACTTC
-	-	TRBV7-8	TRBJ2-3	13	CASSPLGPDTQYF	TGTGCCAGCAGCCCCTTGGGGCCGGATACGCAGTATTTT
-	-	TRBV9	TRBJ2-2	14	CASSVRVAAGELFF	TGTGCCAGCAGCGTTAGGGTAGCTGCCGGGGAGCTGTTTTTT
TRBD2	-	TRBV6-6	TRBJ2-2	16	CASSGKPSGSTGELFF	TGTGCCAGCAGCGGAAAACCTAGCGGGAGTACCGGGGAGCTGTTTTTT
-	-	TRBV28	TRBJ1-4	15	CASSFLNSLNEKLFF	TGTGCCAGCAGTTTCTTAAACAGCCTCAATGAAAAACTGTTTTTT
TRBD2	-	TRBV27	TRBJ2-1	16	CASSPSGLAGGNEQFF	TGTGCCAGCAGTCCATCGGGACTAGCGGGAGGTAATGAGCAGTTCTTC
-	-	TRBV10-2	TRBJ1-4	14	CASSGPRDDEKLFF	TGCGCCAGCAGTGGTCCCCGAGACGATGAAAAACTGTTTTTT
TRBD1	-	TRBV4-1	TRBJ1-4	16	CASSQPGQGASEKLFF	TGCGCCAGCAGCCAGCCAGGACAGGGGGCCAGTGAAAAACTGTTTTTT
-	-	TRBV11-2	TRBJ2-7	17	CASSTRGDGGLTYEQYF	TGTGCCAGCAGCACCAGGGGTGATGGGGGGCTCACCTACGAGCAGTACTTC
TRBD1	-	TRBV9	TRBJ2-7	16	CASSVAAGTGSYEQYF	TGTGCCAGCAGCGTAGCCGCCGGGACAGGGTCCTACGAGCAGTACTTC
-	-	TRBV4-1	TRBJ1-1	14	CASSRPSGGTEAFF	TGCGCCAGCAGCCGTCCCAGTGGTGGCACTGAAGCTTTCTTT
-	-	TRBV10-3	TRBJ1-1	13	CAIRSDGSTEAFF	TGTGCCATCAGGTCGGACGGGTCGACTGAAGCTTTCTTT
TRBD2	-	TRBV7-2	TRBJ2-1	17	CASSFGTSGSWYNEQFF	TGTGCCAGCAGCTTTGGGACTAGCGGGAGTTGGTACAATGAGCAGTTCTTC
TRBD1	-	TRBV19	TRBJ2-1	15	CASSVTGGIYNEQFF	TGTGCCAGTAGTGTTACAGGGGGAATATACAATGAGCAGTTCTTC
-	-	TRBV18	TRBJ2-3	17	CASSPTRDGISTDTQYF	TGTGCCAGCTCACCGACTCGGGACGGCATTAGCACAGATACGCAGTATTTT
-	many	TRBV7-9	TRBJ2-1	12	CASTLATNEQFF	TGTGCCAGCACGCTAGCGACCAATGAGCAGTTCTTC
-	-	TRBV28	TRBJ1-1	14	CASSYIGPGAEAFF	TGTGCCAGCAGTTATATAGGACCAGGCGCTGAAGCTTTCTTT
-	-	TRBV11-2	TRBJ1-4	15	CASSLDLVLEEKLFF	TGTGCCAGCAGCTTAGATCTGGTGTTGGAAGAAAAACTGTTTTTT
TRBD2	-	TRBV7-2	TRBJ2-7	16	CASSSVTSGLSYEQYF	TGTGCCAGCAGCTCAGTCACTAGCGGGCTCTCCTACGAGCAGTACTTC
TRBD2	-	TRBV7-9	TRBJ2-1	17	CASSSPTSSGSTYEQFF	TGTGCCAGCAGCTCCCCGACCTCTAGCGGGAGTACCTATGAGCAGTTCTTC
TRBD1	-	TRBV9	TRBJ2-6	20	CASSVPRLTGGFGGANVLTF	TGTGCCAGCAGCGTACCCCGATTAACAGGGGGCTTCGGTGGGGCCAACGTCCTGACTTTC
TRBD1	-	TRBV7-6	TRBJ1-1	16	CASSQRTGLMNTEAFF	TGTGCCAGCAGCCAACGGACAGGGCTCATGAACACTGAAGCTTTCTTT
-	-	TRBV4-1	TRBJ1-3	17	CASSQDARGASGNTIYF	TGCGCCAGCAGCCAAGATGCTCGGGGGGCATCTGGAAACACCATATATTTT
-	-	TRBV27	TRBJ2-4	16	CASSNTAMRAKNIQYF	TGTGCCAGCAGTAATACAGCGATGCGGGCCAAAAACATTCAGTACTTC
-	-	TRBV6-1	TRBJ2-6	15	CASSEAPYGANVLTF	TGTGCCAGCAGTGAAGCGCCTTACGGGGCCAACGTCCTGACTTTC
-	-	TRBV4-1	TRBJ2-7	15	CASSQVAEGPYEQYF	TGCGCCAGCAGCCAAGTTGCAGAGGGCCCCTACGAGCAGTACTTC
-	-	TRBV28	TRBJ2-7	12	CASSSQNYEQYF	TGTGCCAGCAGTTCCCAGAACTACGAGCAGTACTTC
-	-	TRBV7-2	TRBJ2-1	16	CASSLVQGVVYNEQFF	TGTGCCAGCAGCTTAGTTCAGGGAGTGGTCTACAATGAGCAGTTCTTC
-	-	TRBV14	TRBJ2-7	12	CASSLGSYEQYF	TGTGCCAGCAGCCTTGGATCTTACGAGCAGTACTTC
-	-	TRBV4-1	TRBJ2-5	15	CASSQRAEAPRTQYF	TGCGCCAGCAGCCAGAGGGCGGAAGCCCCCAGGACCCAGTACTTC
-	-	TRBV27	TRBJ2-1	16	CASSFLLGRRDDEQFF	TGTGCCAGCAGTTTCCTCTTGGGAAGGCGGGACGATGAGCAGTTCTTC
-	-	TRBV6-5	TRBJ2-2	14	CASSYGRSAGELFF	TGTGCCAGCAGTTACGGTCGATCTGCCGGGGAGCTGTTTTTT
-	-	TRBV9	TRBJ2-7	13	CASSVGSLAEQYF	TGTGCCAGCAGCGTAGGGTCCCTAGCCGAGCAGTACTTC
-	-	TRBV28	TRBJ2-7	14	CASSPKWGDHEQYF	TGTGCCAGCAGTCCCAAATGGGGGGACCACGAGCAGTACTTC
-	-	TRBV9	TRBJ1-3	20	CASSVSTQIEQENRRNTIYF	TGTGCCAGCAGCGTATCAACCCAAATCGAACAGGAGAATAGGAGAAACACCATATATTTT
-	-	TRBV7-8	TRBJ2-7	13	CASSLGRAGEQYF	TGTGCCAGCAGCTTAGGGAGGGCAGGGGAGCAGTACTTC
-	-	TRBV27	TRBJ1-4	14	CASSQGGGDEKLFF	TGTGCCAGCAGTCAAGGGGGAGGGGATGAAAAACTGTTTTTT
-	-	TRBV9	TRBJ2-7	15	CASSPQQSISYEQYF	TGTGCCAGCAGCCCACAGCAGAGTATCTCCTACGAGCAGTACTTC
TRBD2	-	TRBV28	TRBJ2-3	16	CASSPVETGGLDTQYF	TGTGCCAGCAGCCCAGTGGAGACGGGGGGGTTAGATACGCAGTATTTT
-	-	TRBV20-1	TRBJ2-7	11	CSAWEGYEQYF	TGCAGTGCCTGGGAAGGATACGAGCAGTACTTC
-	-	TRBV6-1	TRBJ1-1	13	CASSEYRDTEAFF	TGTGCCAGCAGTGAATACAGGGACACTGAAGCTTTCTTT
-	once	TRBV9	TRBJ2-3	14	CASSVALSTDTQYF	TGTGCCAGCAGCGTAGCGTTAAGCACAGATACGCAGTATTTT
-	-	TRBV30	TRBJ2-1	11	CAWSQGNEQFF	TGTGCCTGGAGTCAGGGTAATGAGCAGTTCTTC
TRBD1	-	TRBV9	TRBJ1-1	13	CASSATGATEAFF	TGTGCCAGCAGCGCGACAGGGGCCACTGAAGCTTTCTTT
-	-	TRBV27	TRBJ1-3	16	CASSLRTPSSGNTIYF	TGTGCCAGCAGCCTCAGGACGCCAAGCTCTGGAAACACCATATATTTT
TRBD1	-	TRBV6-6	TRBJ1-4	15	CASSSRTGGDEKLFF	TGTGCCAGCAGTAGTAGGACAGGGGGTGATGAAAAACTGTTTTTT
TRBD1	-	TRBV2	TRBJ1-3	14	CASRYRGSGNTIYF	TGTGCCAGCAGATACAGGGGTTCTGGAAACACCATATATTTT
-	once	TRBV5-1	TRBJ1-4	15	CASSWGQVEIEKLFF	TGCGCCAGCAGCTGGGGACAAGTCGAGATTGAAAAACTGTTTTTT